Following are 20 T cell receptor beta chains from one sample sequenced in a study of early T cells in non-severe SARS-CoV-2 infection. TCRdb fed the 5' RACE reads into MiXCR, producing one record per CDR3 protein. The sample holds 54,000 or so distinct CDR3 sequences, over 10% seen once. Sequenced input: whole blood. Every receptor here comes from an adult who was a healthcare worker with PCR-confirmed SARS-CoV-2 infection or an uninfected control (not recorded which).

J is TRBJ1-1 and V is TRBV5-1, with D perhaps matching TRBD1 (5 bases). V gave up 4 bases and J gave up 1 base, with 11 bases separating them. Germline CDR1 reads SGHRS; CDR2 reads YFSETQ. The CDR3 runs to 14 residues. As DNA, the CDR3 is TGCGCCAGCAGCCTACAAGGGACGAACACTGAAGCTTTCTTT. It codes for CASSLQGTNTEAFF. The whole variable domain, filled in from reference TRBV5-1 and TRBJ1-1, reads KAGVTQTPRYLIKTRGQQVTLSCSPISGHRSVSWYQQTPGQGLQFLFEYFSETQRNKGNFPGRFSGRQFSNSRSEMNVSTLELGDSALYLCASSLQGTNTEAFFGQGTRLTVV.

The chain uses TRBV29-1 and TRBJ2-5; no clear D gene. The V gene lost 0 bases and the J gene lost 4 bases, with 12 bases spanning the gap. Germline V gives CDR1 SQVTM, CDR2 ANQGSEA. The CDR3 is 14 residues long. The CDR3 here is CSVEDQMARETQYF. The CDR3 DNA sequence: TGCAGCGTTGAAGATCAAATGGCTAGAGAGACCCAGTACTTC. Full variable domain (missing parts from reference TRBV29-1 and TRBJ2-5): SAVISQKPSRDICQRGTSLTIQCQVDSQVTMMFWYRQQPGQSLTLIATANQGSEATYESGFVIDKFPISRPNLTFSTLTVSNMSPEDSSIYLCSVEDQMARETQYFGPGTRLLVL.

In its sample, this clonotype was seen a few times. In nucleotides, the CDR3 is TGTGCCAGCAGCTTAGGTACAGAAGGAAACATTCAGTACTTC. As protein: CASSLGTEGNIQYF. The gene calls are TRBV7-8 and TRBJ2-4; D is unclear. The CDR3 has 14 amino acids. The germline V and J ends were trimmed by 1 base and 6 bases, with 10 bases remaining between them. CDR1 and CDR2 from the germline V gene are SGHVS and FQNEAQ.

V is TRBV7-9 and J is TRBJ1-1, with D unclear. The length of the CDR3 is 12 residues. Germline CDR1 and CDR2: SEHNR and FQNEAQ (reference sequence). Trimming took off 10 bases at V and 0 bases at J, with 9 bases between the two ends. The CDR3 DNA sequence: TGTGCCACCGGATCAATGAACACTGAAGCTTTCTTT. It specifies CATGSMNTEAFF.

This clonotype has only a few counts. The V gene is TRBV11-2, the J gene TRBJ2-1, with D perhaps matching TRBD1 (7 bases). Germline V gene lookup returns CDR1 SGHAT and CDR2 FQNNGV. The CDR3 totals 13 residues. The ends were cut back, 4 bases at V and 8 bases at J, with 12 bases in the middle. The CDR3 DNA follows: TGTGCCAGCAGCTCCACAGGGGAGGATGAGCAGTTCTTC. Encoded protein: CASSSTGEDEQFF.

This sequence joins TRBV7-2 and TRBJ2-1; possibly TRBD1 or TRBD2 for D (6 bases each). CDR3 length: 13 residues. V was trimmed by 5 bases and J by 12 bases, leaving 17 bases between them. Looked up from germline, CDR1 is SGHTA and CDR2 is FQGNSA. The CDR3 protein is CASSAGQHNGQFF. The CDR3 nucleotides read TGTGCCAGCAGCGCGGGACAACACAACGGGCAGTTCTTC.

V is TRBV7-2 and J is TRBJ1-6, with TRBD1 as a possible D gene (6 bases). Trimming cost V 4 bases and J 0 bases, with 13 bases left between them. Germline V gene data show CDR1 as SGHTA and CDR2 as FQGNSA. CDR3 length: 17 amino acids. CDR3 in DNA: TGTGCCAGCAGCTCTGACAGGCCAAGCTCCTATAATTCACCCCTCCACTTT. This gives the protein CASSSDRPSSYNSPLHF.

This clonotype came up a few times. The CDR3 region has the DNA TGTGCCAGCACCCCCGGGACAGGGGTACACGAGCAGTTCTTC. This encodes CASTPGTGVHEQFF. The chain carries TRBV12-3 or TRBV12-4 and TRBJ2-1, with 10 bases matching TRBD1. This CDR3 comprises 14 residues. V lost 7 bases and J lost 10; bases outside the gene matches: 10.

This chain uses TRBV7-9 with TRBJ1-1, with TRBD1 matching over 9 bases. V was clipped by 5 bases and J by 4 bases; unmatched bases: 5. CDR3 length equals 14 residues. In germline, CDR1 is SEHNR, CDR2 FQNEAQ (reference sequence). For the CDR3, the DNA is TGTGCCAGCAGCCGACGGGACAGGGCCACTGAAGCTTTCTTT. It is translated as CASSRRDRATEAFF.

The chain links TRBV5-1 to TRBJ1-6; tentative D call: TRBD1 (5 bases). V lost 0 bases to trimming and J lost 0 bases, with 7 bases between them. CDR1 and CDR2 from the germline V gene are SGHRS and YFSETQ. CDR3 length equals 16 residues. The CDR3 bases are TGCGCCAGCAGCTTGGAGGGACCCTCCTATAATTCACCCCTCCACTTT. Protein product: CASSLEGPSYNSPLHF.

The chain carries TRBV5-1 and TRBJ1-1; D gene unclear. Germline CDR1 and CDR2: SGHRS and YFSETQ. V shed 0 bases and J shed 7 bases, with 10 bases lying between them. The CDR3 consists of 13 residues. The DNA for the CDR3 is TGCGCCAGCAGCTTGGGCGGGCAAATTGAAGCTTTCTTT. It is translated as CASSLGGQIEAFF.

The chain joins TRBV28 to TRBJ2-1, with D possibly being TRBD2 (5 bases). The ends were cut back, 5 bases at V and 15 bases at J, with 26 bases in the middle. The V gene's germline CDR1 is MDHEN and CDR2 SYDVKM. This CDR3 contains 15 residues. The CDR3 sequence: CASSRGGGTPTSGFF. CDR3 sequence (DNA): TGTGCCAGCAGTCGAGGAGGAGGCACCCCTACGAGCGGGTTCTTC.

This clonotype occurred a few times. J is TRBJ1-2 and V is TRBV12-3 or TRBV12-4, with TRBD1 matching over 9 bases. The CDR3 loop spans 14 amino acids. With 3 bases clipped from V and 6 bases from J, the junction kept 5 bases outside the gene matches. CDR3 region: CASSFRDRVNGYTF. The CDR3, as DNA: TGTGCCAGCAGTTTCCGGGACAGGGTCAATGGCTACACCTTC.

This clonotype was recorded at least ten times. The V gene is TRBV5-6, the J gene TRBJ2-2; 9 bases fit TRBD1. CDR3 length: 13 residues. The J segment lost 9 bases and the V segment lost 4 bases, leaving 4 bases of the junction unmatched. The germline CDR1 and CDR2 sequences are SGHDT and YYEEEE. The CDR3 DNA is TGTGCCAGCAGCCAGGACAGGGGCCGGGAGCTGTTTTTT. It encodes CASSQDRGRELFF.

The chain has TRBV6-5 and TRBJ1-6, with 9 bases lining up with TRBD1. The CDR3 totals 15 residues. In germline, CDR1 is MNHEY, CDR2 SVGAGI. V lost 2 bases to trimming and J lost 7 bases; unmatched junction nucleotides: 3. DNA of the CDR3: TGTGCCAGCAGTTACGCCGGGACAGGGAATTCACCCCTCCACTTT. Its protein is CASSYAGTGNSPLHF.

V and J are TRBV6-6 and TRBJ2-2; TRBD2 aligns across 12 bases. This CDR3 is built from 17 residues. Germline-derived CDR1 and CDR2 are MNHNY and SVGAGI (reference sequence). The V gene end was trimmed by 6 bases and the J gene end by 2 bases; junction bases not matched to a gene: 7. The CDR3 DNA reads TGTGCCAGCAGCGGACTAGCGGGAAAGTTCAACACCGGGGAGCTGTTTTTT. It codes for CASSGLAGKFNTGELFF.

This clonotype was found a few times. J is TRBJ2-3 and V is TRBV30; D gene uncertain. Trimming removed 0 bases from V and 4 bases from J, with 5 bases in between. Germline V gives CDR1 GTSNPN, CDR2 SVGIG (reference sequence). The CDR3 spans 12 residues. In nucleotides, the CDR3 is TGTGCCTGGAGTGTTGGAGCAGATACGCAGTATTTT. Protein sequence: CAWSVGADTQYF.

The chain uses TRBV7-2 and TRBJ2-5; perhaps TRBD2 as D (5 bases). Germline V lookup: CDR1 SGHTA, CDR2 FQGNSA. Trimming pared 5 bases from V and 4 bases from J, leaving 14 bases between. The CDR3 loop spans 14 amino acids. CDR3 nucleotide sequence: TGTGCCAGCAGCCTACTCAGCGGTAGAGAGACCCAGTACTTC. It specifies CASSLLSGRETQYF.

This clonotype appeared a few times. Sequence at one end of the junction differs from germline and may be a read error. The chain is built from TRBV28 and TRBJ2-1; 14 bases are shared with TRBD2. CDR3 size: 15 residues. Germline V lookup: CDR1 MDHEN, CDR2 SYDVKM. The CDR3 region has the DNA TGTGCCAGCACTTTAGGGACTAGCGGGAGCTATGAGCAGTTCTTC. This codes for CASTLGTSGSYEQFF. Filled out from reference TRBV28 and TRBJ2-1, the complete variable domain reads DVKVTQSSRYLVKRTGEKVFLECVQDMDHENMFWYRQDPGLGLRLIYFSYDVKMKEKGDIPEGYSVSREKKERFSLILESASTNQTSMYLCASTLGTSGSYEQFFGPGTRLTVL.

The J gene is TRBJ2-1, the V gene TRBV29-1, with 8 positions matching TRBD2. V gave up 4 bases and J gave up 8 bases; unmatched junction bases: 13. CDR1 is SQVTM, CDR2 ANQGSEA, per germline. This CDR3 is 15 amino acids long. CDR3 protein: CSVVERESPYDEQFF. The CDR3, as DNA: TGCAGCGTTGTAGAGCGGGAGTCCCCATACGATGAGCAGTTCTTC.